Below, 21 T cell receptor beta chains from the same sample are listed, as sequenced in a study of early T cells in non-severe SARS-CoV-2 infection. A single record per CDR3 protein comes from TCRdb applying MiXCR to the 5' RACE reads. The repertoire consists of roughly 68,000 distinct CDR3 sequences, with over 4% occurring once and the leading ten covering 4.9%. Material: whole blood. The receptors come from an adult who was a healthcare worker with PCR-confirmed SARS-CoV-2 infection or an uninfected control (not recorded which).

This clonotype was counted many times. The CDR3 is CSATSGRRVGNIQYF. The DNA for the CDR3 is TGCAGTGCCACTAGCGGGAGGAGGGTTGGAAACATTCAGTACTTC. The rearrangement links TRBV20-1 to TRBJ2-4, with 12 nucleotides matching TRBD2. Trimming cost V 6 bases and J 6 bases; bases outside gene matches: 9. This CDR3 has 15 residues. From germline, CDR1 is DFQATT and CDR2 SNEGSKA (reference sequence).

In its sample, this clonotype was seen a few times. The chain combines TRBV2 with TRBJ1-1; 10 bases map to TRBD1. CDR3 length equals 12 residues. Trimming took 6 bases from V and 10 from J; bases not matched to a gene: 5. CDR1 and CDR2 (germline): SNHLY, FYNNEI. The CDR3 region is CASRGTGVGAFF. The CDR3, as DNA: TGTGCCAGCAGGGGGACAGGGGTTGGAGCTTTCTTT.

Ten or more counts support this clonotype. This sequence joins TRBV6-2 or TRBV6-3 and TRBJ2-3; 9 bases match TRBD2. Trimming removed 6 bases from V and 3 bases from J; junction bases left unmatched: 7. Germline V gene data show CDR1 as MNHEY and CDR2 as SVGEGT. The length of the CDR3 is 15 residues. In DNA, the CDR3 is TGTGCCAGCAGAAATGCGGGAGGGCCAACAGATACGCAGTATTTT. Protein sequence: CASRNAGGPTDTQYF.

The rearrangement uses TRBV10-1 and TRBJ2-3; the D gene could be TRBD1 or TRBD2 (5 bases each). With 8 bases removed from V and 2 bases from J, the gap between germline ends came to 11 bases. CDR3 length: 13 amino acids. The germline gives CDR1 WNHNN, CDR2 SYGVQD (reference sequence). The DNA for the CDR3 is TGCGCCAGCGGGGACGTTAACACAGATACGCAGTATTTT. Translating it yields CASGDVNTDTQYF.

The table lists this clonotype with many counts. This chain connects TRBV7-8 to TRBJ1-2; tentatively, D is TRBD1 (5 bases). V was clipped by 1 base and J by 2 bases, with 5 bases between them. The length of the CDR3 is 13 residues. Germline V gene data show CDR1 as SGHVS and CDR2 as FQNEAQ. This CDR3 is CASSLEGNYGYTF. The CDR3 DNA reads TGTGCCAGCAGCTTAGAGGGGAACTATGGCTACACCTTC. The whole variable domain, filled in from reference TRBV7-8 and TRBJ1-2, reads GAGVSQSPRYKVAKRGQDVALRCDPISGHVSLFWYQQALGQGPEFLTYFQNEAQLDKSGLPSDRFFAERPEGSVSTLKIQRTQQEDSAVYLCASSLEGNYGYTFGSGTRLTVV.

This clonotype has a count of ten or more. CDR3 sequence reads: CASSQAALPFTGELFF. In DNA form, the CDR3 reads TGCGCCAGCAGCCAAGCAGCGCTTCCCTTCACCGGGGAGCTGTTTTTT. The chain links TRBV4-1 to TRBJ2-2, with D unresolved. V lost 1 base, J lost 4 bases, and 13 bases lay in between. The CDR3 runs 16 residues. Germline V gene data show CDR1 as MGHRA and CDR2 as YSYEKL.

A word on this clonotype: A read error is possible here, since a much larger clone lies one base away. V is TRBV7-9 and J is TRBJ2-7; the D gene is possibly TRBD1 (5 bases). The V end was cut by 5 bases, the J end by 1 base, with 9 bases between. Germline CDR1 reads SEHNR; CDR2 reads FQNEAQ (reference sequence). The CDR3 consists of 13 residues. This chain's CDR3 is CASSHAGSYEQYF. For the CDR3, the DNA is TGTGCCAGCAGCCACGCAGGGTCCTACGAGCAGTACTTC.

Many counts were recorded for this clonotype. The chain recombines TRBV29-1 with TRBJ2-7, with 10 bases matching TRBD1. From germline, CDR1 is SQVTM and CDR2 ANQGSEA. The length of the CDR3 is 14 residues. The V gene end was trimmed by 4 bases and the J gene end by 4 bases; junction bases not matched to a gene: 7. The CDR3, as DNA: TGCAGCGTTGTCTGGGACAGGGGTTCATACGAGCAGTACTTC. Translation gives CSVVWDRGSYEQYF.

This clonotype occurred a few times. The rearrangement uses TRBV10-3 and TRBJ2-1; 9 bases are shared with TRBD2. Germline CDR1 is ENHRY and CDR2 is SYGVKD. The J segment lost 3 bases and the V segment lost 1 base, leaving 4 bases of the junction unmatched. This CDR3 has 16 residues. DNA of the CDR3: TGTGCCATCAGTGAGTTGACTAGCGGTTTCTACAATGAGCAGTTCTTC. Amino acid sequence: CAISELTSGFYNEQFF.

At least ten counts were recorded for this clonotype. The chain employs TRBV6-5 and TRBJ2-1; D is uncertain. The CDR3 consists of 14 residues. V lost 2 bases, J lost 8 bases, and 13 bases lay in between. Germline V gene lookup returns CDR1 MNHEY and CDR2 SVGAGI. The CDR3 coding sequence is TGTGCCAGCAGTTACGAAAAGGTTTTCGATGAGCAGTTCTTC. Protein product: CASSYEKVFDEQFF.

This clonotype turned up a few times. This chain uses TRBV20-1 with TRBJ2-1, with 13 bases lining up with TRBD2. V shed 0 bases and J 7 bases; nucleotides not matched to a gene: 6. From germline, CDR1 is DFQATT and CDR2 SNEGSKA (reference sequence). This CDR3 is 16 amino acids long. CDR3 nucleotides: TGCAGTGCTAGAGATTGGGGACTAGCGGGACAAAATGAGCAGTTCTTC. This translates into CSARDWGLAGQNEQFF.

This clonotype was counted only a few times. The chain carries TRBV30 and TRBJ2-3; D not certain. The length of the CDR3 is 14 residues. The germline CDR1 and CDR2 sequences are GTSNPN and SVGIG (reference sequence). Trimming shortened V by 0 bases and J by 4 bases, and 11 bases separated the two germline ends. The CDR3 loop reads CAWSVGNSADTQYF. CDR3 coding DNA: TGTGCCTGGAGTGTAGGTAATAGTGCAGATACGCAGTATTTT. Complete variable domain (other parts from reference TRBV30 and TRBJ2-3): SQTIHQWPATLVQPVGSPLSLECTVEGTSNPNLYWYRQAAGRGLQLLFYSVGIGQISSEVPQNLSASRPQDRQFILSSKKLLLSDSGFYLCAWSVGNSADTQYFGPGTRLTVL.

At least ten counts were recorded for this clonotype. This CDR3 reads CASARDRAITGANVLTF. As DNA, the CDR3 is TGTGCCAGCGCGCGGGACAGGGCGATTACCGGGGCCAACGTCCTGACTTTC. J is TRBJ2-6 and V is TRBV7-2, with TRBD1 identical over 9 bases. The ends lost 8 bases at V and 4 bases at J; junction bases unmatched: 12. This CDR3 is 17 amino acids long. In germline, CDR1 is SGHTA, CDR2 FQGNSA.

This clonotype was found many times. The V gene is TRBV24-1, the J gene TRBJ1-2; D not certain. The V gene lost 5 bases and the J gene lost 5 bases, with 11 bases spanning the gap. The CDR3 runs to 13 residues. Germline CDR1 reads KGHDR; CDR2 reads SFDVKD. CDR3 in DNA: TGTGCCACCAGTGCGGCCGTTGGGTATGGCTACACCTTC. This translates into CATSAAVGYGYTF.

In this sample, this clonotype turned up many times. The chain combines TRBV7-2 with TRBJ2-6; D may be TRBD2 (5 bases). Germline CDR1 is SGHTA and CDR2 is FQGNSA. The V gene lost 3 bases and the J gene lost 3 bases, with 12 bases spanning the gap. This CDR3 comprises 16 residues. CDR3 coding DNA: TGTGCCAGCAGCTTGCGACTATCGGATGGGGCCAACGTCCTGACTTTC. Residues: CASSLRLSDGANVLTF.

This clonotype was picked up many times. This chain connects TRBV18 to TRBJ2-1; D may match TRBD1 or TRBD2 (6 bases each). The length of the CDR3 is 15 residues. With 1 base removed from V and 4 bases from J, the gap between germline ends came to 11 bases. CDR1 KGHSH and CDR2 LQKENI come from the germline V gene. As DNA, the CDR3 is TGTGCCAGCTCACCACTCCTAGGGGGGTACAATGAGCAGTTCTTC. Residues: CASSPLLGGYNEQFF.

This clonotype was seen repeatedly, ten times or more. The rearrangement joins TRBV30 to TRBJ2-7, with D possibly being TRBD1 or TRBD2 (5 bases each). The CDR3 extends over 14 amino acids. Per germline, CDR1 GTSNPN and CDR2 SVGIG (reference sequence). The V end lost 7 bases, the J end lost 0 bases, and 16 bases lay between the germline ends. The CDR3 nucleotides read TGTGCCTCCATAGGGGACCGCGGCTCCTACGAGCAGTACTTC. As protein: CASIGDRGSYEQYF.

The rearrangement links TRBV20-1 to TRBJ2-3; D call uncertain. The CDR3 loop spans 12 amino acids. Germline-derived CDR1 and CDR2 are DFQATT and SNEGSKA (reference sequence). The ends were cut back, 6 bases at V and 4 bases at J, with 11 bases in the middle. CDR3 coding DNA: TGCAGTGCAACCCCCACATCAGATACGCAGTATTTT. Protein sequence: CSATPTSDTQYF.

This clonotype occurred a few times. The chain carries TRBV12-3 or TRBV12-4 and TRBJ2-7, with D possibly matching TRBD1 (5 bases). V lost 3 bases and J 4 bases, leaving 16 bases between the germline ends. This CDR3 spans 15 amino acids. Written as DNA, the CDR3 is TGTGCCAGCAGTTTGGGGCTAAGTGGTGGGTACGAGCAGTACTTC. Amino acids: CASSLGLSGGYEQYF.

Ten or more counts support this clonotype. This chain joins TRBV4-2 and TRBJ1-6; D uncertain. Germline assignment: CDR1 LGHNA and CDR2 YNFKEQ. V lost 6 bases and J lost 1, with 13 bases in between. This CDR3 is built from 16 residues. The CDR3 here is CASRQNRWSYNSPLHF. CDR3 bases: TGTGCCAGCAGACAAAACCGGTGGTCCTATAATTCACCCCTCCACTTT.

This clonotype was recorded at least ten times. The CDR3 here is CSARGTDTQYF. As DNA, the CDR3 is TGCAGTGCTAGGGGCACAGATACGCAGTATTTT. V usage is TRBV20-1 and J usage is TRBJ2-3; no clear D gene. Per germline, CDR1 DFQATT and CDR2 SNEGSKA (reference sequence). V dropped 3 bases and J dropped 1 base, with 2 bases sitting between them. The CDR3 is 11 residues long.